The source of this TCR beta chain is a study of blood T cell repertoires in COVID-19. Study in general: Italy, Spain and the United States were the sources of the convalescent and acute COVID-19 samples. Sources were T cells, B-cell-depleted T cells, or PBMCs; the material itself was cDNA or gDNA.

Authors' processing steps: Reference gene primer amplification gave estimated nucleated cell counts. The data were produced by immunoSEQ multiplex PCR, yet TCRdb's version contains in-frame clones alone and is incomplete. V and J calls and clone size are copied from that table; D and trimming were computed from the DNA. The data hold approximately 30,000 clones, with about 89% observed a single time. The CDR3 covers 12 residues. The germline gives CDR1 SGHRS, CDR2 YFSETQ. Trimming removed 4 bases at V and 0 bases at J, with 2 bases between. The sample consisted of peripheral blood. V and J are TRBV5-1 and TRBJ2-1, with no clear D. The sequence was obtained from a human donor in a cohort sampled during active COVID-19. Here the CDR3 reads CASSLSYNEQFF. DNA of the CDR3: TGCGCCAGCAGCCTCTCCTACAATGAGCAGTTCTTC. Filled out from reference TRBV5-1 and TRBJ2-1, the complete variable domain reads KAGVTQTPRYLIKTRGQQVTLSCSPISGHRSVSWYQQTPGQGLQFLFEYFSETQRNKGNFPGRFSGRQFSNSRSEMNVSTLELGDSALYLCASSLSYNEQFFGPGTRLTVL.